These 13 T cell receptor beta chains were all obtained from the same sample, sequenced in a study of T cells in Graves' hyperthyroidism and ophthalmopathy. RNA transcripts served as the template for amplifying TCR beta CDR3 regions. A first-round RT-PCR of the TCR CDR3 used the HTBI primer set. One entry per CDR3 protein results from TCRdb running MiXCR on the multiplex PCR reads. Among roughly 290,000 distinct CDR3 sequences, roughly 15% were seen once, and the ten largest hold around 8%. The sample comprised blood. These receptors came from a woman in her thirties or forties with Graves' hyperthyroidism.

In its sample, this clonotype was seen many times. V and J are TRBV2 and TRBJ1-4; D is undetermined. The V and J ends lost 5 bases and 6 bases respectively, with 13 bases between them. This CDR3 comprises 14 residues. Germline CDR1 reads SNHLY; CDR2 reads FYNNEI. The CDR3 reads CASSIGLADEKLFF. In DNA form, the CDR3 reads TGTGCCAGCAGTATAGGTTTGGCGGATGAAAAACTGTTTTTT.

In this sample, this clonotype turned up many times. The V and J genes are TRBV6-1 and TRBJ2-3, with TRBD1 identical over 8 bases. The J segment lost 3 bases and the V segment lost 10 bases, leaving 12 bases of the junction unmatched. This CDR3 comprises 15 residues. Per the germline V gene, CDR1 is MNHNS and CDR2 is SASEGT. The CDR3 here is CATMETQGATDTQYF. For the CDR3, the DNA is TGTGCCACCATGGAGACGCAGGGGGCGACAGATACGCAGTATTTT.

This clonotype has a count of ten or more. CDR3 in DNA: TGTGCCAGCAGCCTTATCCCCGCAGGGATGTTGGCAGATACGCAGTATTTT. Protein sequence: CASSLIPAGMLADTQYF. This sequence joins TRBV28 and TRBJ2-3; maybe TRBD1 (5 bases). The V end was cut by 6 bases, the J end by 4 bases, with 23 bases between. CDR3 length: 17 residues. CDR1 and CDR2 (germline): MDHEN, SYDVKM.

This clonotype appeared many times. The chain uses TRBV28 and TRBJ1-1, with no clear D. The CDR3 is made up of 13 amino acids. Germline CDR1 MDHEN, CDR2 SYDVKM. Trimming pared 7 bases from V and 0 bases from J, leaving 9 bases between. The CDR3 DNA sequence: TGTGCCAGCATGACGGGCATGAACACTGAAGCTTTCTTT. It translates to CASMTGMNTEAFF.

This clonotype was recorded at least ten times. The chain employs TRBV15 and TRBJ1-4; 8 nucleotides agree with TRBD1. Germline values: CDR1 LNHNV, CDR2 YYDKDF (reference sequence). The CDR3 is made up of 14 amino acids. The junction had 7 bases not matched to a gene; V was cut back by 0 bases and J by 13 bases. The CDR3 here is CATSRDRDRGGLFF. For the CDR3, the DNA is TGTGCCACCAGCAGAGATCGTGACAGGGGTGGACTGTTTTTT. The whole variable domain, remainder taken from reference TRBV15 and TRBJ1-4, is DAMVIQNPRYQVTQFGKPVTLSCSQTLNHNVMYWYQQKSSQAPKLLFHYYDKDFNNEADTPDNFQSRRPNTSFCFLDIRSPGLGDTAMYLCATSRDRDRGGLFFGSGTQLSVL.

This clonotype was seen at least ten times. The chain has TRBV7-2 and TRBJ1-1; 7 nucleotides line up with TRBD1. This CDR3 is 13 amino acids long. Trimming cost V 5 bases and J 7 bases; bases outside gene matches: 7. Germline assignment: CDR1 SGHTA and CDR2 FQGNSA. The CDR3 is CASSPPGQREAFF. The CDR3 nucleotides are TGTGCCAGCAGCCCGCCGGGACAGCGTGAAGCTTTCTTT.

This clonotype was seen repeatedly, ten times or more. The chain joins TRBV2 to TRBJ2-7; 9 bases fit TRBD1. The CDR3 totals 13 residues. V lost 7 bases, J lost 3 bases, and 4 bases stayed unmatched. The germline V gene has CDR1 SNHLY and CDR2 FYNNEI. The CDR3 nucleotides are TGTGCCAGCATACAGGGGGCGCTCTACGAGCAGTACTTC. Protein sequence: CASIQGALYEQYF. The entire variable domain, with the rest obtained from reference TRBV2 and TRBJ2-7, is as follows: EPEVTQTPSHQVTQMGQEVILRCVPISNHLYFYWYRQILGQKVEFLVSFYNNEISEKSEIFDDQFSVERPDGSNFTLKIRSTKLEDSAMYFCASIQGALYEQYFGPGTRLTVT.

The table lists this clonotype with many counts. V usage is TRBV7-9 and J usage is TRBJ2-1; 7 bases map to TRBD2. Losses at the gene ends were 11 bases for V and 0 bases for J; bases not matched to a gene: 13. Looked up from germline, CDR1 is SEHNR and CDR2 is FQNEAQ (reference sequence). CDR3 length: 16 amino acids. CDR3 loop: CAGRAGTMVSYNEQFF. The DNA of the CDR3 is TGTGCCGGGCGAGCGGGAACAATGGTCTCCTACAATGAGCAGTTCTTC. Variable domain in full (rest from reference TRBV7-9 and TRBJ2-1): DTGVSQNPRHKITKRGQNVTFRCDPISEHNRLYWYRQTLGQGPEFLTYFQNEAQLEKSRLLSDRFSAERPKGSFSTLEIQRTEQGDSAMYLCAGRAGTMVSYNEQFFGPGTRLTVL.

There are a few counts of this clonotype. This sequence joins TRBV20-1 and TRBJ2-7; TRBD2 is a possible D gene (6 bases). V shed 3 bases and J shed 3 bases, with 18 bases lying between them. CDR1 and CDR2 from the germline V gene are DFQATT and SNEGSKA (reference sequence). The CDR3 has 15 residues. The CDR3 loop reads CSASGLTGVIYEQYF. CDR3 coding DNA: TGCAGTGCTAGTGGGCTAACGGGAGTAATCTACGAGCAGTACTTC.

This clonotype appeared many times. V usage is TRBV10-3 and J usage is TRBJ2-7; 15 bases fit TRBD2. The germline CDR1 and CDR2 sequences are ENHRY and SYGVKD. CDR3 length: 14 residues. Trimming at V came to 6 bases and at J to 7 bases, leaving 4 bases not matched to a gene. The CDR3 loop reads CAIRTGLAGGEQYF. The CDR3 nucleotides read TGTGCCATCAGGACGGGACTAGCGGGAGGTGAGCAGTACTTC.

There are many counts of this clonotype. The chain has TRBV18 and TRBJ1-1, with D perhaps matching TRBD1 (5 bases). V shed 3 bases and J shed 5 bases, with 13 bases lying between them. Per the germline V gene, CDR1 is KGHSH and CDR2 is LQKENI. CDR3 length: 14 residues. CDR3 residues: CASSPSRGETEAFF. CDR3 nucleotide sequence: TGTGCCAGCTCACCGTCGCGGGGGGAGACTGAAGCTTTCTTT. The whole variable domain, filled in from reference TRBV18 and TRBJ1-1, reads NAGVMQNPRHLVRRRGQEARLRCSPMKGHSHVYWYRQLPEEGLKFMVYLQKENIIDESGMPKERFSAEFPKEGPSILRIQQVVRGDSAAYFCASSPSRGETEAFFGQGTRLTVV.

The sample holds one count of this clonotype. The chain couples TRBV11-3 to TRBJ2-1; 11 bases fit TRBD2. Germline V gene sequence: CDR1 SGHNT, CDR2 YENEEA. This CDR3 spans 16 amino acids. V dropped 3 bases and J dropped 3; count of bases not matched to a gene: 4. CDR3 nucleotide sequence: TGTGCCAGCAGCTTGGGACTAGCGGAAAACTACAATGAGCAGTTCTTC. This translates into CASSLGLAENYNEQFF.

This clonotype was seen more than once but under ten times. An end of the junction differs from the germline gene, which may be a read error. V is TRBV2 and J is TRBJ1-6; D is unresolved. Germline-derived CDR1 and CDR2 are SNHLY and FYNNEI. The CDR3 runs to 16 residues. CDR3 in DNA: TGTGCCAGCAGTGGAACGGCCGGGGTAGGTAATCCACCCCTCCACTTT. Encoded protein: CASSGTAGVGNPPLHF.